This entry lists 13 T cell receptor beta chains sequenced from one sample in a study of T cell changes during pregnancy in multiple sclerosis. Only in-frame clones appear in the TCRdb table, and some are missing; sequencing was by immunoSEQ multiplex PCR. The sample holds approximately 100,000 clones, roughly 92% seen once. The sample was peripheral blood, taken in the second trimester of pregnancy. The receptors were gathered from a female donor with multiple sclerosis, enrolled in a pregnancy study.

Turning to this clone: Mismatch with germline at one junction end may stem from a read error. Distinct nucleotide sequences in the sample also encode this CDR3. The chain joins TRBV27 to TRBJ2-7; TRBD2 is a possible D gene (7 bases). This CDR3 contains 15 residues. The V gene's germline CDR1 is MNHEY and CDR2 SMNVEV (reference sequence). The chain's CDR3 is CASSSGGGTSYVQYF. The CDR3 DNA reads TGTGCCAGCAGTTCGGGGGGCGGCACCTCATACGTGCAGTACTTC.

J is TRBJ2-6 and V is TRBV19, with unresolved D. Per the germline V gene, CDR1 is LNHDA and CDR2 is SQIVND (reference sequence). Trimming cost V 7 bases and J 0 bases, with 7 bases left between them. The CDR3 runs to 14 residues. The CDR3 nucleotides read TGTGCCAGTACAATGAGCTCTGGGGCCAACGTCCTGACTTTC. It codes for CASTMSSGANVLTF.

J is TRBJ1-4 and V is TRBV7-9; no clear D. V was trimmed by 0 bases and J by 6 bases, leaving 14 bases between them. This CDR3 has 16 residues. Germline V gene sequence: CDR1 SEHNR, CDR2 FQNEAQ (reference sequence). CDR3 loop: CASSLALGLGHEKLFF. Here the CDR3 DNA reads TGTGCCAGCAGCTTAGCGCTTGGACTTGGACATGAAAAACTGTTTTTT. The full variable domain, its missing parts supplied by reference TRBV7-9 and TRBJ1-4, is DTGVSQNPRHKITKRGQNVTFRCDPISEHNRLYWYRQTLGQGPEFLTYFQNEAQLEKSRLLSDRFSAERPKGSFSTLEIQRTEQGDSAMYLCASSLALGLGHEKLFFGSGTQLSVL.

The chain couples TRBV7-2 to TRBJ1-1, with unresolved D. V was pared by 5 bases and J by 7 bases, with 11 bases between. Germline lookup yields CDR1 SGHTA and CDR2 FQGNSA. The CDR3 has 12 amino acids. Here the CDR3 DNA reads TGTGCCAGCAGCCGCACGTCGGTTGAAGCTTTCTTT. Its protein is CASSRTSVEAFF.

This chain joins TRBV2 and TRBJ2-3; D gene uncertain. The CDR3 loop spans 15 amino acids. Germline CDR1 and CDR2: SNHLY and FYNNEI. The V gene lost 3 bases and the J gene lost 0 bases, with 10 bases spanning the gap. CDR3 nucleotide sequence: TGTGCCAGCAGTGACGACATCCCTAGCACAGATACGCAGTATTTT. Encoded protein: CASSDDIPSTDTQYF.

The chain joins TRBV2 to TRBJ2-7, with TRBD2 matching over 8 bases. Germline CDR1 and CDR2: SNHLY and FYNNEI. The CDR3 runs to 14 residues. Trimming removed 6 bases from V and 0 bases from J; junction bases left unmatched: 4. CDR3 sequence reads: CASSSGSYSYEQYF. CDR3 nucleotide sequence: TGTGCCAGCAGCAGCGGGAGTTACTCCTACGAGCAGTACTTC.

The V gene is TRBV10-3, the J gene TRBJ2-1; TRBD2 aligns across 8 bases. The CDR3 runs 14 residues. Trimming took 5 bases from V and 5 from J; bases not matched to a gene: 5. Germline assignment: CDR1 ENHRY and CDR2 SYGVKD. The CDR3 loop reads CAISLAGSNNEQFF. DNA of the CDR3: TGTGCCATCAGTTTAGCGGGAAGCAACAATGAGCAGTTCTTC.

The chain links TRBV4-1 to TRBJ2-2, with 9 bases identical to TRBD1. Unmatched junction bases numbered 8, after V lost 4 bases and J lost 5 bases. Germline V gene lookup returns CDR1 MGHRA and CDR2 YSYEKL. CDR3 length equals 16 residues. This CDR3 is CASSRPGQGLTGELFF. The CDR3 DNA reads TGCGCCAGCAGCCGCCCGGGACAGGGCTTAACCGGGGAGCTGTTTTTT.

The chain uses TRBV6-1 and TRBJ1-5; tentatively, D is TRBD1 (5 bases). CDR3 length: 15 amino acids. Trimming pared 6 bases from V and 4 bases from J, leaving 16 bases between. Germline V gene lookup returns CDR1 MNHNS and CDR2 SASEGT. CDR3 sequence: CASSPRPGINQPQHF. The CDR3 DNA is TGTGCCAGCAGCCCGAGGCCAGGGATAAATCAGCCCCAGCATTTT.

The J gene is TRBJ1-2, the V gene TRBV4-1; weak D call: TRBD1 (5 bases). This CDR3 has 14 amino acids. V gave up 1 base and J gave up 6 bases, with 12 bases separating them. Germline loops: CDR1 MGHRA, CDR2 YSYEKL. The CDR3 nucleotides are TGCGCCAGCAGCCAAGCTAACGGGGGGAATGGCTACACCTTC. The encoded protein is CASSQANGGNGYTF.

This chain links TRBV6-6 with TRBJ1-1, with D possibly being TRBD1 (5 bases). The CDR3 covers 15 residues. Trimming shortened V by 0 bases and J by 3 bases, and 11 bases separated the two germline ends. Germline V lookup: CDR1 MNHNY, CDR2 SVGAGI (reference sequence). The DNA of the CDR3 is TGTGCCAGCAGTTACTCCAGGGTAAAGGACACTGAAGCTTTCTTT. It codes for CASSYSRVKDTEAFF.

The chain is built from TRBV5-5 and TRBJ2-7; possibly TRBD2 for D (5 bases). V lost 0 bases, J lost 0 bases, and 13 bases lay in between. The CDR3 covers 16 residues. Looked up from germline, CDR1 is SGHKS and CDR2 is YYEKEE (reference sequence). CDR3 nucleotide sequence: TGTGCCAGCAGCTTGGGAGGGCAGGCCACCTCCTACGAGCAGTACTTC. It encodes CASSLGGQATSYEQYF.

The rearrangement uses TRBV6-1 and TRBJ2-1, with TRBD1 matching 9 bases. The CDR3 consists of 15 residues. V shed 10 bases and J 7 bases; nucleotides not matched to a gene: 14. Looked up from germline, CDR1 is MNHNS and CDR2 is SASEGT. As DNA, the CDR3 is TGTGCCACCCACGCCGGGACAGGGCCGTGGAATGAGCAGTTCTTC. This gives the protein CATHAGTGPWNEQFF.